The 32 T cell receptor beta chains in this list originate from one sample, sequenced in a study of T cells in Graves' hyperthyroidism and ophthalmopathy. RNA transcripts were the template for amplifying TCR beta CDR3 regions. Researchers ran a first-round RT-PCR on the TCR CDR3 using the HTBI primer set. TCRdb reprocessed the multiplex PCR reads with MiXCR, giving one entry per CDR3 protein. The repertoire includes more than 250,000 distinct CDR3 sequences, 13% to 15% of them detected once, and around 30% sits in the top ten. Specimen: blood. The receptors derive from a woman in her 50s with Graves' hyperthyroidism that later progressed to Graves' ophthalmopathy.

The chain combines TRBV4-1 with TRBJ2-7; D might be TRBD2 (5 bases). The CDR3 length is 14 residues. Trimming stripped 7 bases from V and 6 bases from J, with 19 bases between. Germline V lookup: CDR1 MGHRA, CDR2 YSYEKL. DNA for the CDR3: TGCGCCAGCACCAAAGCCCTACGGGGTGGCGAGCAGTACTTC. Its protein is CASTKALRGGEQYF.

Note on this clonotype: A much larger clone is a single base away; this may be a read error. The genes are TRBV20-1 and TRBJ2-7; the D call may be TRBD1 or TRBD2 (6 bases each). Germline CDR1 is DFQATT and CDR2 is SNEGSKA (reference sequence). The CDR3 has 14 residues. In DNA form, the CDR3 reads TGCGGTGCCCCTAGACAGGAGGGGTATTACGAGCAGTACTTC. It specifies CGAPRQEGYYEQYF.

This clonotype was counted ten times or more. The chain uses TRBV2 and TRBJ2-7; 12 positions agree with TRBD2. Germline V gene data show CDR1 as SNHLY and CDR2 as FYNNEI. This CDR3 has 16 amino acids. Germline trimming cut 1 base from V and 5 bases from J; bases unmatched to any gene: 6. Written as DNA, the CDR3 is TGTGCCAGCAGTGAAGATAAAGGACTAGCGGGAAACGAGCAGTACTTC. Amino acids: CASSEDKGLAGNEQYF.

This clonotype was counted ten times or more. The chain has TRBV7-9 and TRBJ1-1; 7 bases line up with TRBD1. CDR1 and CDR2 (germline): SEHNR, FQNEAQ (reference sequence). The CDR3 loop spans 13 amino acids. Trimming cost V 6 bases and J 6 bases; bases outside gene matches: 7. The CDR3 coding sequence is TGTGCCAGCAGTTGGGGACAGTCGGCTGAAGCTTTCTTT. Its translation is CASSWGQSAEAFF.

This clonotype was seen ten or more times. The rearrangement uses TRBV5-6 and TRBJ1-2; 7 bases match TRBD1. J was trimmed by 6 bases and V by 4 bases; bases with no gene match: 6. The CDR3 has 13 amino acids. CDR1 SGHDT and CDR2 YYEEEE come from the germline V gene. CDR3 DNA: TGTGCCAGCAGCGCAGCCGGGACAGATGGCTACACCTTC. The encoded protein is CASSAAGTDGYTF. Using reference TRBV5-6 and TRBJ1-2 for the parts outside the CDR3, the full variable domain is DAGVTQSPTHLIKTRGQQVTLRCSPKSGHDTVSWYQQALGQGPQFIFQYYEEEERQRGNFPDRFSGHQFPNYSSELNVNALLLGDSALYLCASSAAGTDGYTFGSGTRLTVV.

This clonotype was seen repeatedly, ten times or more. The chain uses TRBV3-1 and TRBJ2-5; 8 positions match TRBD2. The germline gives CDR1 LGHDT, CDR2 YNNKEL (reference sequence). The CDR3 extends over 16 amino acids. The V gene end was trimmed by 0 bases and the J gene end by 5 bases; junction bases not matched to a gene: 8. DNA for the CDR3: TGTGCCAGCAGCCAAGATACCAGGACTAGCCGGGAGACCCAGTACTTC. The encoded protein is CASSQDTRTSRETQYF.

To note about this clonotype: Being one base from a much bigger clone, this may be a read error. The gene calls are TRBV12-3 or TRBV12-4 and TRBJ2-2; the D gene is possibly TRBD2 (5 bases). The length of the CDR3 is 16 residues. Here the CDR3 DNA reads TGTGCCAGCAGTCCCCCGACCGGGATCAACACCAGGGAGCTGTTTTTT. The encoded protein is CASSPPTGINTRELFF.

This clonotype was picked up many times. The chain has TRBV5-1 and TRBJ2-7, with 8 nucleotides matching TRBD1. Germline V gene data show CDR1 as SGHRS and CDR2 as YFSETQ. Trimming took 7 bases from V and 3 from J; bases not matched to a gene: 9. CDR3 length: 14 amino acids. CDR3 protein: CASAPGQGIYEQYF. The DNA of the CDR3 is TGCGCCAGCGCTCCAGGACAGGGTATCTACGAGCAGTACTTC.

To note about this clonotype: This may arise from a read error, as a much more abundant clone is one base away. The CDR3 DNA reads TGTGCCAGCAGTTTCCACGGGACACCGGACACTGAAGCTTTCTTT. Protein sequence: CASSFHGTPDTEAFF. This chain uses TRBV28 with TRBJ1-1; D perhaps matches TRBD1 (6 bases). Trimming cost V 3 bases and J 3 bases, with 14 bases left between them. The germline gives CDR1 MDHEN, CDR2 SYDVKM. The length of the CDR3 is 15 residues.

The chain has TRBV30 and TRBJ1-1; D is undetermined. The germline V gene encodes CDR1 GTSNPN and CDR2 SVGIG (reference sequence). The CDR3 sequence is 13 residues long. Trimming took off 5 bases at V and 5 bases at J, with 15 bases between the two ends. DNA for the CDR3: TGTGCCTGGGGAACAGCTGGGAGGACTGAAGCTTTCTTT. Amino acids: CAWGTAGRTEAFF.

At least ten counts were recorded for this clonotype. This chain connects TRBV2 to TRBJ2-2; 7 bases map to TRBD1. The CDR3 is made up of 14 amino acids. From germline, CDR1 is SNHLY and CDR2 FYNNEI. The V segment lost 6 bases and the J segment 6 bases; nucleotides outside the gene matches: 7. In DNA form, the CDR3 reads TGTGCCAGCAGAGCCCCACAGGGGCCCGGGGAGCTGTTTTTT. Translation: CASRAPQGPGELFF.

This clonotype was observed many times. Here the CDR3 reads CAWMAGPHQPQHF. The CDR3 DNA follows: TGTGCCTGGATGGCAGGGCCTCATCAGCCCCAGCATTTT. This chain uses TRBV30 with TRBJ1-5, with D perhaps TRBD1 (5 bases). Deletions cut 4 bases from V and 5 bases from J, with 12 bases between. CDR1 is GTSNPN, CDR2 SVGIG, per germline (reference sequence). CDR3 length: 13 residues.

This clonotype was seen ten or more times. The chain recombines TRBV5-6 with TRBJ2-1; TRBD2 aligns across 11 bases. Trimming at V came to 0 bases and at J to 5 bases, leaving 13 bases not matched to a gene. In germline, CDR1 is SGHDT, CDR2 YYEEEE. CDR3 length equals 19 residues. The CDR3: CASSLVSLAGVGGNNEQFF. CDR3 DNA: TGTGCCAGCAGCTTGGTATCACTAGCGGGAGTGGGCGGAAACAATGAGCAGTTCTTC.

This chain links TRBV5-4 with TRBJ1-2, with no clear D. The V end was cut by 6 bases, the J end by 8 bases, with 17 bases between. Germline V CDR1 and CDR2: SGHNT, YYREEE (reference sequence). The CDR3 extends over 13 amino acids. CDR3 DNA: TGTGCCAGCACCCCTTCGAGCTCTTTAGGCTACACCTTC. Its protein is CASTPSSSLGYTF.

The chain couples TRBV27 to TRBJ2-1, with a possible D match to TRBD1 (5 bases). Per the germline V gene, CDR1 is MNHEY and CDR2 is SMNVEV (reference sequence). V lost 6 bases, J lost 4 bases, and 13 bases lay in between. The CDR3 is made up of 14 amino acids. CDR3 nucleotides: TGTGCCAGCAGCCAAGAACAGGTGTACAATGAGCAGTTCTTC. The encoded protein is CASSQEQVYNEQFF.

In its sample, this clonotype was seen a few times. The rearrangement uses TRBV5-6 and TRBJ2-7; TRBD2 matches 11 bases. The germline CDR1 and CDR2 sequences are SGHDT and YYEEEE. V lost 0 bases to trimming and J lost 4 bases; unmatched junction nucleotides: 3. The CDR3 is made up of 15 amino acids. CDR3 in DNA: TGTGCCAGCAGCTTGGCGGGACTAGCGGATTACGAGCAGTACTTC. This translates into CASSLAGLADYEQYF.

By sample fraction, this clonotype is medium-sized (0.01 to 0.1%). The CDR3 DNA is TGTGCCAGCAGTGAACAGGGGGACACCGGGGAGCTGTTTTTT. Protein product: CASSEQGDTGELFF. The chain uses TRBV2 and TRBJ2-2; TRBD1 aligns across 7 bases. With V trimmed by 2 bases and J by 3 bases, 0 bases remained unmatched. The germline gives CDR1 SNHLY, CDR2 FYNNEI. This CDR3 contains 14 residues.

There are many counts of this clonotype. The chain carries TRBV20-1 and TRBJ2-1; TRBD2 agrees at 8 bases. This CDR3 is built from 16 residues. The trim removed 3 bases at V and 9 bases at J, leaving 16 bases unmatched. Germline V gene lookup returns CDR1 DFQATT and CDR2 SNEGSKA (reference sequence). The CDR3 DNA follows: TGCAGTGCTAGGTCCCCCACTAGCGGCAAAGGGGGTGAGCAGTTCTTC. Amino acids: CSARSPTSGKGGEQFF.

There are many counts of this clonotype. The chain's CDR3 is CASSGFDRVKRETQYF. The CDR3 region has the DNA TGTGCCAGCAGTGGCTTCGACAGGGTTAAGCGGGAGACCCAGTACTTC. V usage is TRBV28 and J usage is TRBJ2-5; 7 nucleotides match TRBD1. Losses at the gene ends were 5 bases for V and 5 bases for J; bases not matched to a gene: 14. The CDR3 runs to 16 residues. CDR1 is MDHEN and CDR2 is SYDVKM in the germline V gene.

This clonotype was counted a few times. The CDR3 DNA follows: TGTGCCAGCAGCGTAGGGTCTAGCGGGAATCATGAGCAGTTCTTC. Amino acids: CASSVGSSGNHEQFF. This chain uses TRBV9 with TRBJ2-1, with 9 bases aligning to TRBD2. V dropped 0 bases and J dropped 8; count of bases not matched to a gene: 6. Germline CDR1 and CDR2: SGDLS and YYNGEE. This CDR3 has 15 residues.

The rearrangement uses TRBV9 and TRBJ1-1; D is ambiguous. This CDR3 is built from 14 residues. Looked up from germline, CDR1 is SGDLS and CDR2 is YYNGEE. Trimming shortened V by 0 bases and J by 0 bases, and 6 bases separated the two germline ends. The CDR3 reads CASSVDSMNTEAFF. The DNA of the CDR3 is TGTGCCAGCAGCGTAGATAGTATGAACACTGAAGCTTTCTTT.

The chain couples TRBV12-3 or TRBV12-4 to TRBJ1-6; TRBD1 might be the D (6 bases). V was cut by 4 bases and J by 8 bases, with 15 bases left in between. The CDR3 is 15 residues long. The DNA of the CDR3 is TGTGCCAGCAGTTCGCAGGGGAATCTAGATTCACCCCTCCACTTT. Its translation: CASSSQGNLDSPLHF.

This clonotype was observed many times. This chain links TRBV29-1 with TRBJ2-3; no firm D call. The ends were cut back, 6 bases at V and 0 bases at J, with 13 bases in the middle. Germline CDR1 reads SQVTM; CDR2 reads ANQGSEA. The CDR3 extends over 14 amino acids. The CDR3 sequence is CSVGAADSTDTQYF. Written as DNA, the CDR3 is TGCAGCGTGGGCGCGGCGGATAGCACAGATACGCAGTATTTT.

This clonotype came up a few times. The chain carries TRBV20-1 and TRBJ1-2; possibly TRBD1 for D (6 bases). Trimming removed 7 bases from V and 3 bases from J, with 12 bases in between. CDR3 length equals 12 residues. Germline CDR1 DFQATT, CDR2 SNEGSKA (reference sequence). The CDR3 DNA reads TGCAGTGTCACAGGGCAATACTATGGCTACACCTTC. Its protein is CSVTGQYYGYTF.

This clonotype turned up a few times. The chain has TRBV30 and TRBJ2-7, with a weak D call TRBD2 (6 bases). Germline CDR1 is GTSNPN and CDR2 is SVGIG (reference sequence). Trimming left V 5 bases short and J 3 bases short, with 11 bases between. CDR3 length: 12 residues. The CDR3 loop reads CAWLGTGYEQYF. In nucleotides, the CDR3 is TGTGCCTGGCTCGGGACTGGCTACGAGCAGTACTTC.

This clonotype came up many times. The gene calls are TRBV2 and TRBJ2-3; TRBD2 agrees at 8 bases. V trimming: 5 bases; J trimming: 4 bases; junction bases outside the gene matches: 8. The germline V gene encodes CDR1 SNHLY and CDR2 FYNNEI. This CDR3 is 15 amino acids long. The CDR3 loop is CASSSSGRGADTQYF. The CDR3 bases are TGTGCCAGCAGTTCAAGCGGGAGAGGCGCAGATACGCAGTATTTT.

This clonotype occurred many times. This chain connects TRBV5-1 to TRBJ1-1; a weak D match, TRBD1 (6 bases). The germline V and J ends were trimmed by 4 bases and 3 bases, with 16 bases remaining between them. Germline CDR1 and CDR2: SGHRS and YFSETQ. The CDR3 runs 15 residues. The CDR3 sequence: CASSPGARVDTEAFF. CDR3 coding DNA: TGCGCCAGCAGCCCAGGGGCTAGGGTCGACACTGAAGCTTTCTTT. Complete variable domain (other parts from reference TRBV5-1 and TRBJ1-1): KAGVTQTPRYLIKTRGQQVTLSCSPISGHRSVSWYQQTPGQGLQFLFEYFSETQRNKGNFPGRFSGRQFSNSRSEMNVSTLELGDSALYLCASSPGARVDTEAFFGQGTRLTVV.

This clonotype appeared a few times. This sequence joins TRBV5-4 and TRBJ2-5, with 7 bases fitting TRBD1. The CDR3 spans 13 residues. CDR1 is SGHNT and CDR2 is YYREEE in the germline V gene (reference sequence). Losses at the gene ends were 4 bases for V and 2 bases for J; bases not matched to a gene: 2. Here the CDR3 reads CASSQQGQETQYF. DNA for the CDR3: TGTGCCAGCAGCCAACAGGGGCAAGAGACCCAGTACTTC.

The sample holds many counts of this clonotype. This chain joins TRBV20-1 and TRBJ2-1; tentatively, D is TRBD2 (6 bases). The CDR3 has 14 amino acids. The germline V gene encodes CDR1 DFQATT and CDR2 SNEGSKA (reference sequence). V shed 6 bases and J shed 3 bases, with 15 bases lying between them. CDR3 sequence: CSAWWAGNYNEQFF. CDR3 nucleotides: TGCAGTGCCTGGTGGGCGGGAAACTACAATGAGCAGTTCTTC.

This clonotype was observed at least ten times. The chain links TRBV12-3 or TRBV12-4 to TRBJ2-3; 11 bases match TRBD2. CDR3 size: 15 residues. V was clipped by 6 bases and J by 3 bases; unmatched bases: 5. CDR3 coding DNA: TGTGCCAGCAGGCACATAGCGGGAGGGACAGATACGCAGTATTTT. This gives the protein CASRHIAGGTDTQYF.

The table lists this clonotype with many counts. The J gene is TRBJ2-1, the V gene TRBV7-3; D ambiguous. Trimming pared 1 base from V and 6 bases from J, leaving 13 bases between. The CDR3 is made up of 15 amino acids. Germline V gene lookup returns CDR1 SGHTA and CDR2 FQGTGA. The CDR3 region is CASSLRLATGNEQFF. In DNA form, the CDR3 reads TGTGCCAGCAGCTTAAGACTTGCGACGGGCAATGAGCAGTTCTTC.

This clonotype was recorded many times. This chain joins TRBV10-1 and TRBJ2-5; tentatively, D is TRBD1 or TRBD2 (5 bases each). V lost 10 bases and J 0 bases, leaving 12 bases between the germline ends. Germline values: CDR1 WNHNN, CDR2 SYGVQD (reference sequence). This CDR3 comprises 13 residues. The CDR3 DNA is TGCGCCACCTCCGGGACGTACCAAGAGACCCAGTACTTC. As protein: CATSGTYQETQYF.